Sequencing of this T cell receptor (beta chain) was carried out in a study of blood T cell repertoires in COVID-19. About the study: Sources were T cells, B-cell-depleted T cells, or PBMCs; the material itself was cDNA or gDNA.

The V gene's germline CDR1 is MDHEN and CDR2 SYDVKM. Trimming removed 9 bases at V and 8 bases at J, with 13 bases between. The CDR3 totals 11 residues. Some clones are missing from TCRdb's copy, which holds only in-frame ones; the method was immunoSEQ multiplex PCR. The table shows more than 80,000 clones, with over 80% occurring only once. V and J are TRBV28 and TRBJ1-1, with a weak D call TRBD1 (5 bases). This receptor was obtained from a woman older than 75 with active or convalescent COVID-19. The sample was peripheral blood. DNA of the CDR3: TGTGCCAGTAATTGGGGCATCGAAGCTTTCTTT. Protein product: CASNWGIEAFF.